The clone carrying this T cell receptor (beta chain) was seen a handful of times. Its antigen is unidentified. A much more abundant neighbour one base away suggests this may be a read error. Since no conserved phenylalanine or tryptophan closes the CDR3, a read error is the likely cause. This specimen belongs to a study of T cells in Graves' hyperthyroidism and ophthalmopathy. Out of less than 12 ml of fresh peripheral blood came the PBMCs. Study-wide results and limits: Blood samples included most of the expanded thyroid clonotypes exceeding 0.001.

RNA transcripts were the template for amplifying TCR beta CDR3 regions. The HTBI set primed first-round TCR CDR3 RT-PCR. One entry per CDR3 protein results from TCRdb running MiXCR on the multiplex PCR reads. The sample contains roughly 300,000 distinct CDR3 sequences, around 20% of which appear only once. The V end lost 1 base, the J end lost 0 bases, and 6 bases lay between the germline ends. The CDR3 loop spans 13 amino acids. Germline CDR1 and CDR2: GTSNPN and SVGIG (reference sequence). The sequencing input was blood. This clonotype was sampled from a woman aged 45-65 years with Graves' hyperthyroidism. The chain joins TRBV30 to TRBJ1-1, with D unresolved. This chain's CDR3 is CAWSAVMNTEAFS. DNA for the CDR3: TGTGCCTGGAGTGCGGTGATGAACACTGAAGCTTTCTCT.